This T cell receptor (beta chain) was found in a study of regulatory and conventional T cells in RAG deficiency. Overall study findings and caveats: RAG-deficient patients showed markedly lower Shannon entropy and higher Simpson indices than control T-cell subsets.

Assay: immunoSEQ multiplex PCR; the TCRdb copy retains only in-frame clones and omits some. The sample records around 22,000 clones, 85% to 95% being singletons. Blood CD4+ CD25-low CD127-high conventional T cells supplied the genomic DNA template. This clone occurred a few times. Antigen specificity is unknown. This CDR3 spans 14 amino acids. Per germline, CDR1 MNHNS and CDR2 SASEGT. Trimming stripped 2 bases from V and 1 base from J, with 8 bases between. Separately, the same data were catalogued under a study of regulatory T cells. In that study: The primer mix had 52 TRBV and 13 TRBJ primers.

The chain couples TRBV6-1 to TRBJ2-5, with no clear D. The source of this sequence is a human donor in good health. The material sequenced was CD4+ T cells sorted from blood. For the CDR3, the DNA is TGTGCCAGCAGTGAAACCTACCCCCAAGAGACCCAGTACTTC. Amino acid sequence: CASSETYPQETQYF.